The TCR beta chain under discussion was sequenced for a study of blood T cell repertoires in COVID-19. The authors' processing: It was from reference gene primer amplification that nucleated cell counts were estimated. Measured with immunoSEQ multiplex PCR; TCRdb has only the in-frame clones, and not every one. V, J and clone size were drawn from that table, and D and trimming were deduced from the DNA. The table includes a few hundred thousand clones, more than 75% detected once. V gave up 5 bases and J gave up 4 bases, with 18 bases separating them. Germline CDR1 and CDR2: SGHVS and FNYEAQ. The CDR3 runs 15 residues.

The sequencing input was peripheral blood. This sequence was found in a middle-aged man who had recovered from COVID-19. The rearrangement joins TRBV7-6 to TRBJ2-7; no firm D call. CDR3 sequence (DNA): TGTGCCAGCAGCAACCAAAGACCCTTCGGGTACGAGCAGTACTTC. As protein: CASSNQRPFGYEQYF. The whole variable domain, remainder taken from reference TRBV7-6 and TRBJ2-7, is GAGVSQSPRYKVTKRGQDVALRCDPISGHVSLYWYRQALGQGPEFLTYFNYEAQQDKSGLPNDRFSAERPEGSISTLTIQRTEQRDSAMYRCASSNQRPFGYEQYFGPGTRLTVT.